One and the same sample provided the 24 T cell receptor beta chains below, sequenced in a study of T cells in Graves' hyperthyroidism and ophthalmopathy. The source material, RNA transcripts, was used to amplify TCR beta CDR3 regions. Using the HTBI primer set, a first-round RT-PCR was run on the TCR CDR3. TCRdb called the multiplex PCR reads again in MiXCR, with one record for every CDR3 protein. The table includes about 290,000 distinct CDR3 sequences, about an eighth detected once. Sequenced sample: blood. These receptors all stem from a woman aged 25 to 39 with Graves' hyperthyroidism that later progressed to Graves' ophthalmopathy.

This clonotype was counted many times. The chain links TRBV18 to TRBJ2-3; D is unclear. The CDR3 is 15 amino acids. V lost 3 bases to trimming and J lost 0 bases, with 10 bases between them. Germline CDR1 is KGHSH and CDR2 is LQKENI. The CDR3 region is CASSPERTSTDTQYF. CDR3 DNA: TGTGCCAGCTCACCCGAGAGGACGAGCACAGATACGCAGTATTTT. The variable domain in full, with the rest retrieved from reference TRBV18 and TRBJ2-3, is NAGVMQNPRHLVRRRGQEARLRCSPMKGHSHVYWYRQLPEEGLKFMVYLQKENIIDESGMPKERFSAEFPKEGPSILRIQQVVRGDSAAYFCASSPERTSTDTQYFGPGTRLTVL.

In this sample, this clonotype turned up many times. The chain employs TRBV7-9 and TRBJ2-7; 10 positions agree with TRBD2. Germline trimming cut 1 base from V and 6 bases from J; bases unmatched to any gene: 9. Germline CDR1 reads SEHNR; CDR2 reads FQNEAQ (reference sequence). The CDR3 sequence is 16 residues long. CDR3 nucleotide sequence: TGTGCCAGCAGCTTAGTACCTAGCGGGAGAGGTAGCGAGCAGTACTTC. Protein: CASSLVPSGRGSEQYF.

At least ten counts were recorded for this clonotype. J is TRBJ2-1 and V is TRBV29-1; 12 bases are shared with TRBD2. The V segment lost 7 bases and the J segment 12 bases; nucleotides outside the gene matches: 25. The CDR3 loop spans 18 amino acids. Germline lookup yields CDR1 SQVTM and CDR2 ANQGSEA. For the CDR3, the DNA is TGCAGCGCCCTCGCCGGTCTAGCGGGAGGGCTTAGTCGGTTGGGGCAGTTCTTC. Protein: CSALAGLAGGLSRLGQFF.

This clonotype was found many times. The chain uses TRBV13 and TRBJ2-7; D is unresolved. Germline loops: CDR1 PRHDT, CDR2 FYEKMQ (reference sequence). V was clipped by 5 bases and J by 6 bases, with 14 bases between them. The CDR3 length is 13 residues. The CDR3 is CASSADRSVEQYF. The CDR3 coding sequence is TGTGCCAGCAGCGCCGATCGGTCCGTCGAGCAGTACTTC. Filled out from reference TRBV13 and TRBJ2-7, the complete variable domain reads AAGVIQSPRHLIKEKRETATLKCYPIPRHDTVYWYQQGPGQDPQFLISFYEKMQSDKGSIPDRFSAQQFSDYHSELNMSSLELGDSALYFCASSADRSVEQYFGPGTRLTVT.

This clonotype was seen at least ten times. The CDR3 DNA is TGCAGTGCTACCCCCGGGACTAGCGGGACGTCCCAGTACTTC. Protein: CSATPGTSGTSQYF. The chain is built from TRBV20-1 and TRBJ2-5, with 13 positions matching TRBD2. Germline assignment: CDR1 DFQATT and CDR2 SNEGSKA (reference sequence). The V gene end was trimmed by 4 bases and the J gene end by 9 bases; junction bases not matched to a gene: 8. This CDR3 comprises 14 residues.

This clonotype was picked up many times. The J gene is TRBJ1-4, the V gene TRBV30; D is unresolved. Trimming took off 0 bases at V and 8 bases at J, with 13 bases between the two ends. CDR1 is GTSNPN and CDR2 is SVGIG in the germline V gene (reference sequence). This CDR3 is built from 14 residues. The chain's CDR3 is CAWSVDLGNEKLFF. The DNA of the CDR3 is TGTGCCTGGAGTGTAGACCTCGGGAACGAAAAACTGTTTTTT.

This clonotype was counted at least ten times. This chain uses TRBV7-9 with TRBJ2-2; 8 nucleotides agree with TRBD1. This CDR3 is 15 amino acids long. Germline V gene data show CDR1 as SEHNR and CDR2 as FQNEAQ (reference sequence). The V gene end was trimmed by 0 bases and the J gene end by 6 bases; junction bases not matched to a gene: 3. This CDR3 is CASSLAGRGPGELFF. The CDR3 nucleotides read TGTGCCAGCAGCTTAGCCGGCAGGGGGCCCGGGGAGCTGTTTTTT.

The sample holds many counts of this clonotype. The genes are TRBV28 and TRBJ1-5; D is unclear. V gave up 8 bases and J gave up 2 bases, with 10 bases separating them. The CDR3 consists of 13 residues. Germline loops: CDR1 MDHEN, CDR2 SYDVKM. CDR3 bases: TGTGCCAGCTGTTGGACTGGCAATCAGCCCCAGCATTTT. Its protein is CASCWTGNQPQHF. Combining the CDR3 with reference TRBV28 and TRBJ1-5 gives the whole variable domain DVKVTQSSRYLVKRTGEKVFLECVQDMDHENMFWYRQDPGLGLRLIYFSYDVKMKEKGDIPEGYSVSREKKERFSLILESASTNQTSMYLCASCWTGNQPQHFGDGTRLSIL.

At least ten counts were recorded for this clonotype. This sequence joins TRBV6-2 or TRBV6-3 and TRBJ2-3, with 7 bases lining up with TRBD2. The CDR3 spans 19 residues. The V gene end was trimmed by 0 bases and the J gene end by 1 base; junction bases not matched to a gene: 13. Germline-derived CDR1 and CDR2 are MNHEY and SVGEGT. The CDR3, as DNA: TGTGCCAGCAGTTACTCTTCTGGCGGGAGCCGAGGGGGCACAGATACGCAGTATTTT. This translates into CASSYSSGGSRGGTDTQYF.

This clonotype was found many times. The chain is built from TRBV27 and TRBJ1-1, with 9 bases fitting TRBD1. The germline gives CDR1 MNHEY, CDR2 SMNVEV (reference sequence). V lost 4 bases to trimming and J lost 5 bases; unmatched junction nucleotides: 8. This CDR3 is 15 amino acids long. CDR3 sequence: CASSSLGTGLTEAFF. In nucleotides, the CDR3 is TGTGCCAGCAGTTCGCTCGGGACAGGGTTAACTGAAGCTTTCTTT.

The table lists this clonotype with many counts. The chain has TRBV28 and TRBJ2-3, with unresolved D. The V end was cut by 10 bases, the J end by 7 bases, with 9 bases between. The germline V gene has CDR1 MDHEN and CDR2 SYDVKM. The CDR3 consists of 10 residues. CDR3 nucleotides: TGTGCCACCTCACGGAATACGCAGTATTTT. This translates into CATSRNTQYF.

This clonotype came up a few times. The gene calls are TRBV27 and TRBJ2-3; D is uncertain. The CDR3 spans 15 residues. Trimming removed 6 bases at V and 3 bases at J, with 16 bases between. Germline values: CDR1 MNHEY, CDR2 SMNVEV (reference sequence). The CDR3 DNA sequence: TGTGCCAGCAGCCGGATCCTAGACTGGACAGATACGCAGTATTTT. It yields the protein CASSRILDWTDTQYF.

V is TRBV4-1 and J is TRBJ2-1; 10 bases are shared with TRBD1. Germline lookup yields CDR1 MGHRA and CDR2 YSYEKL. Trimming cost V 5 bases and J 3 bases; bases outside gene matches: 4. The CDR3 sequence is 15 residues long. CDR3 in amino acids: CASSTDRGNYNEQFF. In nucleotides, the CDR3 is TGCGCCAGCAGCACGGACAGGGGGAACTACAATGAGCAGTTCTTC.

The table lists this clonotype with many counts. The chain has TRBV20-1 and TRBJ2-1, with a possible D match to TRBD2 (6 bases). This CDR3 contains 13 residues. Germline V gene sequence: CDR1 DFQATT, CDR2 SNEGSKA (reference sequence). Here the CDR3 reads CRIYRALGGEQFF. CDR3 DNA: TGCAGGATATACCGGGCCCTCGGGGGTGAGCAGTTCTTC.

The chain is built from TRBV5-1 and TRBJ2-1; 7 nucleotides line up with TRBD1. The CDR3 consists of 15 residues. The germline V gene encodes CDR1 SGHRS and CDR2 YFSETQ. Losses at the gene ends were 3 bases for V and 5 bases for J; bases not matched to a gene: 8. CDR3 loop: CASSSTGPNHNEQFF. CDR3 sequence (DNA): TGCGCCAGCAGCTCGACAGGGCCGAATCACAATGAGCAGTTCTTC.

This clonotype came up a few times. This chain links TRBV19 with TRBJ2-2; D is possibly TRBD1 or TRBD2 (5 bases each). In germline, CDR1 is LNHDA, CDR2 SQIVND (reference sequence). Trimming removed 5 bases from V and 6 bases from J, with 22 bases in between. The CDR3 runs 17 residues. The CDR3 here is CASSFGYGAVLAGELFF. Here the CDR3 DNA reads TGTGCCAGTAGTTTTGGATACGGGGCCGTGTTGGCCGGGGAGCTGTTTTTT.

This clonotype was picked up many times. This chain uses TRBV6-5 with TRBJ1-2; D not certain. Trimming left V 0 bases short and J 8 bases short, with 16 bases between. Germline V CDR1 and CDR2: MNHEY, SVGAGI. The CDR3 sequence is 15 residues long. Here the CDR3 reads CASSYSNFRIDGYTF. The CDR3, as DNA: TGTGCCAGCAGTTACTCGAATTTTCGAATTGACGGCTACACCTTC.

The genes are TRBV2 and TRBJ1-4; no clear D. CDR3 length: 13 amino acids. Looked up from germline, CDR1 is SNHLY and CDR2 is FYNNEI. V was shortened by 7 bases and J by 6 bases, with 12 bases between the two germline ends. CDR3 protein: CASKNTGDEKLFF. CDR3 bases: TGTGCCAGCAAAAACACCGGGGATGAAAAACTGTTTTTT.

This clonotype was seen many times. The chain is built from TRBV20-1 and TRBJ2-3; D is undetermined. CDR1 is DFQATT and CDR2 is SNEGSKA in the germline V gene (reference sequence). The CDR3 has 15 residues. V was pared by 0 bases and J by 5 bases, with 15 bases between. The CDR3 DNA reads TGCAGTGCTAGAGATTGGCTAGTTTCGCTAGATACGCAGTATTTT. Protein product: CSARDWLVSLDTQYF.

This clonotype was seen more than once but under ten times. The V gene is TRBV9, the J gene TRBJ2-3; possible D gene TRBD1, 6 bases. The ends were cut back, 3 bases at V and 0 bases at J, with 8 bases in the middle. Germline V gene sequence: CDR1 SGDLS, CDR2 YYNGEE. The CDR3 sequence is 14 residues long. The DNA of the CDR3 is TGTGCCAGCAGCGGACAGGCTAGCACAGATACGCAGTATTTT. Translated: CASSGQASTDTQYF.

The chain combines TRBV12-3 or TRBV12-4 with TRBJ2-3; D is uncertain. The CDR3 is made up of 11 amino acids. Trimming pared 3 bases from V and 12 bases from J, leaving 10 bases between. CDR3 nucleotide sequence: TGTGCCAGCAGTTTCAGCTCCGGCCAGTATTTT. Translation: CASSFSSGQYF.

This clonotype appeared a few times. This chain connects TRBV19 to TRBJ2-7, with 11 bases fitting TRBD2. In germline, CDR1 is LNHDA, CDR2 SQIVND (reference sequence). V lost 6 bases and J lost 3; bases outside the gene matches: 10. The CDR3 is made up of 16 amino acids. The CDR3 loop is CASSPIPGLAVYEQYF. The CDR3 nucleotides are TGTGCCAGTAGCCCTATCCCGGGACTAGCGGTCTACGAGCAGTACTTC.

The chain links TRBV7-2 to TRBJ2-3; D is unclear. The germline V and J ends were trimmed by 6 bases and 1 base, with 14 bases remaining between them. This CDR3 has 15 residues. Germline CDR1 SGHTA, CDR2 FQGNSA. CDR3 region: CASRPSLMGTDTQYF. For the CDR3, the DNA is TGTGCCAGCAGGCCTAGTTTGATGGGCACAGATACGCAGTATTTT.

The rearrangement links TRBV9 to TRBJ2-5, with 7 positions matching TRBD2. This CDR3 region has 15 residues. CDR1 SGDLS and CDR2 YYNGEE come from the germline V gene. The trim removed 4 bases at V and 8 bases at J, leaving 14 bases unmatched. The CDR3 protein is CASSPVVGGSGTQYF. In DNA, the CDR3 is TGTGCCAGCAGCCCGGTGGTGGGCGGGAGCGGAACCCAGTACTTC. The variable domain in full, completed from reference TRBV9 and TRBJ2-5, reads DSGVTQTPKHLITATGQRVTLRCSPRSGDLSVYWYQQSLDQGLQFLIQYYNGEERAKGNILERFSAQQFPDLHSELNLSSLELGDSALYFCASSPVVGGSGTQYFGPGTRLLVL.